The 17 T cell receptor beta chains below come from one sample, sequenced in a study of T cells in localized non-small cell lung cancer. TCRdb keeps only in-frame clones here, not all; method: immunoSEQ multiplex PCR. Of about 48,000 clones in the sample, about 72% were seen once. Sequenced material: peripheral blood, taken before any cancer treatment. Receptors were obtained from a man aged 40 to 70 with stage I squamous cell lung carcinoma.

The chain is built from TRBV14 and TRBJ2-7; D call uncertain. This CDR3 has 15 residues. The ends were cut back, 4 bases at V and 0 bases at J, with 13 bases in the middle. Germline loops: CDR1 SGHDN, CDR2 FVKESK. This CDR3 is CASSRWATSSYEQYF. Written as DNA, the CDR3 is TGTGCCAGCAGCCGGTGGGCTACGAGCTCCTACGAGCAGTACTTC.

This chain uses TRBV5-6 with TRBJ2-5, with unresolved D. Per the germline V gene, CDR1 is SGHDT and CDR2 is YYEEEE. Trimming cost V 3 bases and J 5 bases, with 11 bases left between them. The CDR3 consists of 13 residues. The CDR3 region is CASSYVGFETQYF. CDR3 nucleotide sequence: TGTGCCAGCAGCTACGTGGGATTCGAGACCCAGTACTTC.

To note about this clone: Additional DNA sequences in this sample encode the identical CDR3. The rearrangement joins TRBV4-3 to TRBJ2-2; 8 nucleotides agree with TRBD2. The CDR3 consists of 16 residues. Trimming at V came to 0 bases and at J to 7 bases, leaving 7 bases not matched to a gene. Germline CDR1 reads LGHNA; CDR2 reads YSLEER. CDR3 DNA: TGCGCCAGCAGCCAAGATCGCGGGGGGCCAGGCGGGGAGCTGTTTTTT. Translation gives CASSQDRGGPGGELFF.

The chain has TRBV27 and TRBJ1-4, with D possibly TRBD1 on 5 matching bases. The germline CDR1 and CDR2 sequences are MNHEY and SMNVEV (reference sequence). V was cut by 0 bases and J by 3 bases, with 14 bases left in between. This CDR3 spans 17 amino acids. This CDR3 reads CASSLSVTGRANEKLFF. The CDR3 DNA reads as TGTGCCAGCAGTTTATCGGTCACAGGCCGAGCTAATGAAAAACTGTTTTTT.

The chain carries TRBV5-1 and TRBJ2-5; 9 bases agree with TRBD1. The CDR3 has 15 amino acids. In germline, CDR1 is SGHRS, CDR2 YFSETQ. V shed 2 bases, J shed 4 bases, and the junction held 6 bases outside the gene matches. The DNA for the CDR3 is TGCGCCAGCAGCTTTGGTACAGGGGGCGTAGAGACCCAGTACTTC. It yields the protein CASSFGTGGVETQYF.

CDR3 coding DNA: TGTGCCAGCAGTAGCTACGGACTAGCGGGGGACGAGCAGTTCTTC. It specifies CASSSYGLAGDEQFF. The chain combines TRBV7-2 with TRBJ2-1, with 13 positions matching TRBD2. The V gene's germline CDR1 is SGHTA and CDR2 FQGNSA. The CDR3 consists of 15 residues. J gave up 10 bases and V 6 bases, and 9 bases lay outside the gene matches.

This clone appeared a single time. A much larger clone lies one base from this, so it may be a read error. At the DNA level, this CDR3 is encoded by other sequences in the same sample as well. The CDR3 protein is CASSFRVEQDHEQYF. CDR3 nucleotides: TGTGCCAGCAGCTTCAGGGTTGAGCAGGACCACGAGCAGTACTTC. The V call is TRBV13, the J call TRBJ2-7; weak D call: TRBD1 (5 bases). V was shortened by 3 bases and J by 5 bases, with 17 bases between the two germline ends. The CDR3 has 15 amino acids. Germline CDR1 is PRHDT and CDR2 is FYEKMQ (reference sequence).

The chain couples TRBV6-5 to TRBJ2-6; D ambiguous. V gave up 2 bases and J gave up 0 bases, with 5 bases separating them. The CDR3 runs to 15 residues. Germline V gene data show CDR1 as MNHEY and CDR2 as SVGAGI. Here the CDR3 DNA reads TGTGCCAGCAGTTACGGTACCTCTGGGGCCAACGTCCTGACTTTC. It specifies CASSYGTSGANVLTF.

This clone occurred once. This CDR3 is CASSLGQGSQPQHF. The DNA of the CDR3 is TGCGCCAGCAGCTTGGGGCAGGGGAGTCAGCCCCAGCATTTT. The chain carries TRBV5-1 and TRBJ1-5, with a weak D call TRBD1 (6 bases). The CDR3 runs to 14 residues. CDR1 is SGHRS and CDR2 is YFSETQ in the germline V gene. Trimming stripped 0 bases from V and 6 bases from J, with 10 bases between.

This clone came up a few times. The V and J genes are TRBV28 and TRBJ1-2, with D perhaps matching TRBD1 (6 bases). The germline V and J ends were trimmed by 11 bases and 3 bases, with 16 bases remaining between them. The CDR3 covers 13 residues. CDR1 and CDR2 (germline): MDHEN, SYDVKM. Here the CDR3 DNA reads TGTGCCTCAGGCGGGGGGCTGGACTATGGCTACACCTTC. This gives the protein CASGGGLDYGYTF.

The chain's CDR3 is CASSQPGQGKAQHF. CDR3 in DNA: TGTGCCAGCAGCCAGCCCGGACAGGGCAAGGCCCAGCATTTT. V usage is TRBV4-2 and J usage is TRBJ1-5; TRBD1 aligns across 8 bases. J lost 11 bases, V lost 3 bases, and 9 bases had no gene match. This CDR3 spans 14 amino acids. CDR1 is LGHNA and CDR2 is YNFKEQ in the germline V gene.

The V call is TRBV13, the J call TRBJ2-4; D call uncertain. Trimming stripped 0 bases from V and 0 bases from J, with 12 bases between. From germline, CDR1 is PRHDT and CDR2 FYEKMQ (reference sequence). This CDR3 region has 17 residues. This CDR3 reads CASSLGPSHLAKNIQYF. The CDR3 region has the DNA TGTGCCAGCAGCTTAGGGCCCTCCCACCTAGCCAAAAACATTCAGTACTTC.

The chain links TRBV6-5 to TRBJ2-3, with no clear D. Trimming shortened V by 0 bases and J by 4 bases, and 14 bases separated the two germline ends. Germline V gene data show CDR1 as MNHEY and CDR2 as SVGAGI. CDR3 size: 16 residues. DNA for the CDR3: TGTGCCAGCAGTTACTCGAATCTGCTGCCGGCAGATACGCAGTATTTT. It codes for CASSYSNLLPADTQYF.

CDR3 nucleotides: TGTGCCATAGGCGGGACAGGGGTTGCCGATACGCAGTATTTT. It translates to CAIGGTGVADTQYF. V and J are TRBV28 and TRBJ2-3; 10 nucleotides line up with TRBD1. The V segment lost 10 bases and the J segment 6 bases; nucleotides outside the gene matches: 10. The CDR3 is 14 amino acids. Per the germline V gene, CDR1 is MDHEN and CDR2 is SYDVKM.

The V call is TRBV5-1, the J call TRBJ1-3, with D possibly TRBD1 on 5 matching bases. The V end lost 4 bases, the J end lost 2 bases, and 13 bases lay between the germline ends. This CDR3 contains 15 residues. Germline loops: CDR1 SGHRS, CDR2 YFSETQ. CDR3 DNA: TGCGCCAGCAGCCCACAGGCCCCTCCTGGAAACACCATATATTTT. As protein: CASSPQAPPGNTIYF. Full variable domain (remainder filled in from reference TRBV5-1 and TRBJ1-3): KAGVTQTPRYLIKTRGQQVTLSCSPISGHRSVSWYQQTPGQGLQFLFEYFSETQRNKGNFPGRFSGRQFSNSRSEMNVSTLELGDSALYLCASSPQAPPGNTIYFGEGSWLTVV.

The chain joins TRBV30 to TRBJ2-7, with 14 bases aligning to TRBD2. CDR1 and CDR2 (germline): GTSNPN, SVGIG (reference sequence). This CDR3 has 15 residues. The V gene end was trimmed by 1 base and the J gene end by 6 bases; junction bases not matched to a gene: 5. The CDR3 nucleotides read TGTGCCTGGAGTGGACTAGCGGGGGGGCCGGGCGAGCAGTACTTC. Amino acids: CAWSGLAGGPGEQYF.

The chain recombines TRBV5-4 with TRBJ2-2; 9 positions match TRBD2. CDR3 size: 17 residues. Germline CDR1 is SGHNT and CDR2 is YYREEE (reference sequence). The V and J ends lost 3 bases and 5 bases, in that order; junction bases with no gene match: 11. DNA of the CDR3: TGTGCCAGCAGCTCTCGCGAGCGGGGGGCGGGGACCGGGGAGCTGTTTTTT. Protein sequence: CASSSRERGAGTGELFF.